This passage covers 28 T cell receptor beta chains from one sample sequenced in a study of T cells in localized non-small cell lung cancer. The table came from immunoSEQ multiplex PCR; TCRdb's copy has only in-frame clones and leaves some out. The sample yields more than 100,000 clones, 89% seen once. Sequencing used peripheral blood, obtained before any cancer treatment. These receptors were obtained from a female donor older than 55 with stage I lung adenocarcinoma.

This chain connects TRBV10-3 to TRBJ2-1, with 11 bases fitting TRBD2. Germline V gene data show CDR1 as ENHRY and CDR2 as SYGVKD. CDR3 length: 18 residues. V shed 0 bases, J shed 10 bases, and the junction held 14 bases outside the gene matches. CDR3 loop: CAISESYVLAGVIWEQFF. The CDR3 coding sequence is TGTGCCATCAGTGAGTCTTACGTACTAGCGGGAGTGATTTGGGAGCAGTTCTTC.

The V gene is TRBV4-1, the J gene TRBJ1-3, with TRBD1 matching over 7 bases. The CDR3 sequence is 18 residues long. Germline CDR1 is MGHRA and CDR2 is YSYEKL. V shed 7 bases, J shed 0 bases, and the junction held 15 bases outside the gene matches. The CDR3 sequence: CASTLQNPGQYSGNTIYF. For the CDR3, the DNA is TGCGCCAGCACCCTCCAAAACCCGGGACAGTACTCTGGAAACACCATATATTTT.

The chain is built from TRBV5-1 and TRBJ1-4; 8 positions match TRBD1. The trim removed 0 bases at V and 6 bases at J, leaving 7 bases unmatched. This CDR3 comprises 16 residues. Germline loops: CDR1 SGHRS, CDR2 YFSETQ. CDR3 amino acids: CASSLGKGQGYEKLFF. In DNA, the CDR3 is TGCGCCAGCAGCTTGGGGAAAGGACAGGGCTATGAAAAACTGTTTTTT. Drawing the rest from reference TRBV5-1 and TRBJ1-4, the complete variable domain is KAGVTQTPRYLIKTRGQQVTLSCSPISGHRSVSWYQQTPGQGLQFLFEYFSETQRNKGNFPGRFSGRQFSNSRSEMNVSTLELGDSALYLCASSLGKGQGYEKLFFGSGTQLSVL.

The rearrangement links TRBV7-2 to TRBJ2-3; TRBD2 aligns across 8 bases. Per germline, CDR1 SGHTA and CDR2 FQGNSA. J gave up 4 bases and V 4 bases, and 10 bases lay outside the gene matches. CDR3 size: 16 residues. The CDR3 DNA sequence: TGTGCCAGCAGCTCTCAAATCGGACTAGCATCAGATACGCAGTATTTT. As protein: CASSSQIGLASDTQYF.

The gene calls are TRBV7-3 and TRBJ2-7; D gene uncertain. Germline assignment: CDR1 SGHTA and CDR2 FQGTGA. The CDR3 length is 14 residues. Trimming removed 2 bases from V and 6 bases from J, with 14 bases in between. This chain's CDR3 is CASSLAPASAEQYF. CDR3 nucleotides: TGTGCCAGCAGCTTAGCACCTGCTTCCGCCGAGCAGTACTTC.

The rearrangement joins TRBV6-5 to TRBJ1-2; maybe TRBD1 (5 bases). The V end was cut by 5 bases, the J end by 5 bases, with 18 bases between. Germline V gene data show CDR1 as MNHEY and CDR2 as SVGAGI. The CDR3 is 15 amino acids. The CDR3: CASSPPGTARYGYTF. In DNA, the CDR3 is TGTGCCAGCAGTCCACCCGGGACGGCCCGGTATGGCTACACCTTC.

The CDR3 sequence: CASSSLEGDTGELFF. The CDR3 DNA is TGTGCCAGCAGTTCCCTGGAGGGGGACACCGGGGAGCTGTTTTTT. The chain is built from TRBV6-5 and TRBJ2-2; D is possibly TRBD1 or TRBD2 (6 bases each). There are 15 residues in the CDR3. Per the germline V gene, CDR1 is MNHEY and CDR2 is SVGAGI. V shed 4 bases and J shed 3 bases, with 12 bases lying between them.

The gene calls are TRBV4-1 and TRBJ1-2, with 7 bases matching TRBD1. The CDR3 runs to 14 residues. V shed 1 base, J shed 6 bases, and the junction held 5 bases outside the gene matches. Germline CDR1 and CDR2: MGHRA and YSYEKL. The CDR3 nucleotides are TGCGCCAGCAGCCAAGTAAGAGGGGGCGATGGCTACACCTTC. This encodes CASSQVRGGDGYTF.

V and J are TRBV29-1 and TRBJ1-1; D is uncertain. The V gene's germline CDR1 is SQVTM and CDR2 ANQGSEA. The CDR3 sequence is 13 residues long. V was cut by 4 bases and J by 7 bases, with 16 bases left in between. The CDR3 reads CSVGVAVGSEAFF. The CDR3 coding sequence is TGCAGCGTTGGGGTCGCAGTGGGAAGTGAAGCTTTCTTT.

This clone showed up just a few times. The chain has TRBV4-2 and TRBJ1-1; D remains ambiguous. V was pared by 1 base and J by 4 bases, with 10 bases between. The length of the CDR3 is 14 residues. CDR1 is LGHNA and CDR2 is YNFKEQ in the germline V gene. CDR3 in DNA: TGTGCCAGCAGCCAAGGTGGCGATTTCACTGAAGCTTTCTTT. It specifies CASSQGGDFTEAFF.

This clone was recorded once. The chain employs TRBV5-6 and TRBJ2-3; 13 bases are a match to TRBD2. CDR1 and CDR2 (germline): SGHDT, YYEEEE. The V and J ends lost 1 base and 1 base, in that order; junction bases with no gene match: 3. The CDR3 runs to 17 residues. CDR3 sequence (DNA): TGTGCCAGCAGCTTGCTAGGACTAGCGGGAGGCACAGATACGCAGTATTTT. Protein: CASSLLGLAGGTDTQYF. Drawing the rest from reference TRBV5-6 and TRBJ2-3, the complete variable domain is DAGVTQSPTHLIKTRGQQVTLRCSPKSGHDTVSWYQQALGQGPQFIFQYYEEEERQRGNFPDRFSGHQFPNYSSELNVNALLLGDSALYLCASSLLGLAGGTDTQYFGPGTRLTVL.

V usage is TRBV18 and J usage is TRBJ1-1, with 8 nucleotides matching TRBD1. CDR1 is KGHSH and CDR2 is LQKENI in the germline V gene. With V trimmed by 8 bases and J by 5 bases, 13 bases remained unmatched. The CDR3 extends over 15 amino acids. The CDR3 protein is CASTQGQGAGTEAFF. CDR3 sequence (DNA): TGTGCCAGCACACAAGGCCAGGGGGCGGGGACTGAAGCTTTCTTT.

CDR3 DNA sequence: TGTGCCAGCAGTTTCAGCAGGGATAGTACTGAAGCTTTCTTT. Protein sequence: CASSFSRDSTEAFF. The V and J genes are TRBV28 and TRBJ1-1, with D possibly TRBD1 on 5 matching bases. The CDR3 spans 14 residues. V lost 3 bases and J lost 5, with 13 bases in between. Germline V lookup: CDR1 MDHEN, CDR2 SYDVKM.

J is TRBJ2-1 and V is TRBV11-2; 7 bases are a match to TRBD2. Germline V lookup: CDR1 SGHAT, CDR2 FQNNGV. Losses at the gene ends were 2 bases for V and 8 bases for J; bases not matched to a gene: 9. The CDR3 consists of 15 residues. DNA for the CDR3: TGTGCCAGCAGCTTATGGGGGGGGAAGGTCGATGAGCAGTTCTTC. It yields the protein CASSLWGGKVDEQFF. The complete variable domain, with remaining parts taken from reference TRBV11-2 and TRBJ2-1, reads EAGVAQSPRYKIIEKRQSVAFWCNPISGHATLYWYQQILGQGPKLLIQFQNNGVVDDSQLPKDRFSAERLKGVDSTLKIQPAKLEDSAVYLCASSLWGGKVDEQFFGPGTRLTVL.

The chain uses TRBV10-3 and TRBJ1-3, with TRBD1 as a possible D gene (5 bases). Between the trimmed V and J ends, which lost 3 bases and 2 bases, there was a span of 11 bases. Germline V gene lookup returns CDR1 ENHRY and CDR2 SYGVKD. The CDR3 has 15 amino acids. This chain's CDR3 is CAISDPGRAGNTIYF. In nucleotides, the CDR3 is TGTGCCATCAGTGATCCAGGGAGAGCTGGAAACACCATATATTTT.

The chain carries TRBV11-2 and TRBJ1-2, with 8 bases fitting TRBD1. The CDR3 is 18 residues long. Trimming removed 6 bases from V and 0 bases from J; junction bases left unmatched: 15. Per the germline V gene, CDR1 is SGHAT and CDR2 is FQNNGV. The CDR3 region is CASRLLRQGYEANYGYTF. CDR3 sequence (DNA): TGTGCCAGCAGACTTCTAAGACAGGGGTATGAGGCTAACTATGGCTACACCTTC.

The V and J genes are TRBV7-6 and TRBJ2-1; the match to TRBD2 covers 8 bases. Germline V gene data show CDR1 as SGHVS and CDR2 as FNYEAQ. V lost 5 bases, J lost 9 bases, and 3 bases stayed unmatched. This CDR3 has 12 amino acids. The DNA of the CDR3 is TGTGCCAGCAGCCCCCGGGAGGGTGAGCAGTTCTTC. Its translation is CASSPREGEQFF.

The chain uses TRBV6-5 and TRBJ2-7; 7 bases line up with TRBD2. The V and J ends lost 0 bases and 2 bases, in that order; junction bases with no gene match: 4. CDR3 length equals 15 residues. The germline CDR1 and CDR2 sequences are MNHEY and SVGAGI. CDR3: CASSYSAGAPYEQYF. The CDR3 nucleotides are TGTGCCAGCAGTTACTCGGCGGGAGCCCCCTACGAGCAGTACTTC.

The genes are TRBV2 and TRBJ2-1; 9 bases are shared with TRBD2. This CDR3 has 15 residues. The germline V gene encodes CDR1 SNHLY and CDR2 FYNNEI. V was pared by 7 bases and J by 8 bases, with 12 bases of the junction left unmatched. As DNA, the CDR3 is TGTGCCAGCAAAGGTAGTAGCGGGAGTTTCTATGAGCAGTTCTTC. Protein: CASKGSSGSFYEQFF.

Written as DNA, the CDR3 is TGCGCCAGCAGCCAAGGGGTTAGCGGAGACACCTACAATGAGCAGTTCTTC. Translating it yields CASSQGVSGDTYNEQFF. The chain employs TRBV4-1 and TRBJ2-1; D may be TRBD2 (6 bases). The CDR3 runs to 17 residues. Germline values: CDR1 MGHRA, CDR2 YSYEKL. Deletions cut 1 base from V and 2 bases from J, with 15 bases between.

The chain uses TRBV7-3 and TRBJ2-1; 7 bases line up with TRBD2. This CDR3 contains 15 residues. The ends lost 5 bases at V and 0 bases at J; junction bases unmatched: 4. Germline V lookup: CDR1 SGHTA, CDR2 FQGTGA. The CDR3 DNA reads as TGTGCCAGCAGCCGAACTAGCGACTCCTACAATGAGCAGTTCTTC. It codes for CASSRTSDSYNEQFF.

Only a few counts were recorded for this clone. J is TRBJ1-1 and V is TRBV6-5; D gene ambiguous. Trimming pared 5 bases from V and 7 bases from J, leaving 17 bases between. The CDR3 spans 14 residues. The germline V gene has CDR1 MNHEY and CDR2 SVGAGI. CDR3 loop: CASSIGGGRGEAFF. The DNA for the CDR3 is TGTGCCAGCAGTATTGGCGGAGGCCGGGGTGAAGCTTTCTTT.

The V and J genes are TRBV11-2 and TRBJ2-1, with 8 positions matching TRBD2. The length of the CDR3 is 15 residues. The germline gives CDR1 SGHAT, CDR2 FQNNGV. The V segment lost 3 bases and the J segment 6 bases; nucleotides outside the gene matches: 7. In DNA, the CDR3 is TGTGCCAGCAGCTTCACCGGGACTAGTGTCAATGAGCAGTTCTTC. Its protein product is CASSFTGTSVNEQFF. Combining the CDR3 with reference TRBV11-2 and TRBJ2-1 gives the whole variable domain EAGVAQSPRYKIIEKRQSVAFWCNPISGHATLYWYQQILGQGPKLLIQFQNNGVVDDSQLPKDRFSAERLKGVDSTLKIQPAKLEDSAVYLCASSFTGTSVNEQFFGPGTRLTVL.

The chain uses TRBV9 and TRBJ1-5; D is undetermined. CDR3 length equals 15 residues. Per the germline V gene, CDR1 is SGDLS and CDR2 is YYNGEE. Trimming stripped 0 bases from V and 4 bases from J, with 11 bases between. The CDR3 coding sequence is TGTGCCAGCAGCGTAGAACCGGTTTCGAATCAGCCCCAGCATTTT. As protein: CASSVEPVSNQPQHF.

V is TRBV5-4 and J is TRBJ2-2; D is perhaps TRBD2 (5 bases). The CDR3 contains 16 residues. The V and J ends lost 0 bases and 4 bases respectively, with 13 bases between them. Germline assignment: CDR1 SGHNT and CDR2 YYREEE (reference sequence). This CDR3 is CASSLAPSRGTGELFF. CDR3 DNA sequence: TGTGCCAGCAGCTTGGCCCCCAGCCGGGGCACCGGGGAGCTGTTTTTT.

This rearrangement joins TRBV18 to TRBJ1-1; no reliable D call. V was clipped by 3 bases and J by 1 base, with 9 bases between them. Germline V gene lookup returns CDR1 KGHSH and CDR2 LQKENI. This CDR3 is built from 14 residues. The CDR3, as DNA: TGTGCCAGCTCACCGGTGGGGAAGAACACTGAAGCTTTCTTT. This codes for CASSPVGKNTEAFF.

The rearrangement joins TRBV10-2 to TRBJ1-2; D is ambiguous. V lost 6 bases, J lost 2 bases, and 10 bases lay in between. Germline values: CDR1 WSHSY, CDR2 SAAADI. CDR3 length equals 13 residues. CDR3 protein: CASRETANYGYTF. CDR3 coding DNA: TGCGCCAGCAGGGAGACGGCAAACTATGGCTACACCTTC.

This clone showed up just a few times. V is TRBV10-2 and J is TRBJ2-3; D is ambiguous. This CDR3 contains 12 residues. Looked up from germline, CDR1 is WSHSY and CDR2 is SAAADI. V gave up 4 bases and J gave up 3 bases, with 5 bases separating them. This CDR3 is CASSVITDTQYF. Here the CDR3 DNA reads TGCGCCAGCAGTGTAATTACAGATACGCAGTATTTT.